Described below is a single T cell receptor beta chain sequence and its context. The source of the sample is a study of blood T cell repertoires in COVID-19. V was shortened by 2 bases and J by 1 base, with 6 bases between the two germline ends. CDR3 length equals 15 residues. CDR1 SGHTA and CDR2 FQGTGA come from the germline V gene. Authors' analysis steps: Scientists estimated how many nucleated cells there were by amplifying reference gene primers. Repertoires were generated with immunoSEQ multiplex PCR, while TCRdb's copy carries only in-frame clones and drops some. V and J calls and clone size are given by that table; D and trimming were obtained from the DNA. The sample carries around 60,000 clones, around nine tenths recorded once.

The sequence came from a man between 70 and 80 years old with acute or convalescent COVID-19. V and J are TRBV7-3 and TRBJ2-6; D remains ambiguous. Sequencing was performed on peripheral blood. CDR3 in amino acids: CASSLPQSGANVLTF. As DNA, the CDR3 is TGTGCCAGCAGCTTACCCCAATCTGGGGCCAACGTCCTGACTTTC. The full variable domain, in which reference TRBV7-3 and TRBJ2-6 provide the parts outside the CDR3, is GAGVSQTPSNKVTEKGKYVELRCDPISGHTALYWYRQSLGQGPEFLIYFQGTGAADDSGLPNDRFFAVRPEGSVSTLKIQRTERGDSAVYLCASSLPQSGANVLTFGAGSRLTVL.